This T cell receptor (beta chain) emerged from a study of breast tumors, draining lymph nodes, adjacent tissues. CDR1 is MGHRA, CDR2 YSYEKL, per germline. V gave up 0 bases and J gave up 9 bases; unmatched junction bases: 6. The CDR3 covers 15 residues. General study points: Compared with basal-like, luminal-like tumors shared significantly more repertoire with nontumor tissue. Data fit most tumor T cells coming from lymph node, expanding in tumor. Tumor T cell lymph node origin was a supported hypothesis, not proven.

Axillary draining lymph nodes of breast cancer patients supplied the node samples. TCRdb re-derived calls from the multiplex PCR reads in MiXCR, one entry per CDR3 protein. In the table there are 150,000 to 200,000 distinct CDR3 sequences, 30% to 35% of which are singletons. Many counts were recorded for this clonotype. Its antigen is currently unknown. The sequenced sample consisted of axillary lymph node tissue. This sequence joins TRBV4-1 and TRBJ2-1; the match to TRBD2 covers 9 bases. The TCR sequence derives from a female donor with breast cancer. Some clones in this sample may be carry-over from other donors' samples. Here the CDR3 DNA reads TGCGCCAGCAGCCAAGATTGGCGGGAGGGACTTGAGCAGTTCTTC. This codes for CASSQDWREGLEQFF.